The clone carrying this TCR beta chain was seen only a few times. The sample originates from a study of spatial heterogeneity in lung cancer. Study at large: Detected sequences consistently included more beta-chain ones than alpha-chain ones.

One entry per CDR3 protein, called by TCRdb with MiXCR from the 5' RACE reads. The sample gives some 100,000 distinct CDR3 sequences, over 9.5% of which show up once; about 38% is in the top ten. Specified time point: sample taken at primary tumor resection. Whole RNA, isolated from tumor, nontumor lung or frozen PBMC, was sequenced without prior sorting. The donor group consisted of roughly 76 patients who had untreated, early-stage non-small cell lung cancer. The receptor was derived from a male donor with early-stage non-small cell lung cancer. The sequencing used PBMCs, collected at surgery.

The chain's CDR3 is CASSPPGNYGYTF. CDR3 coding DNA: TGTGCCAGCAGTCCCCCGGGGAACTATGGCTACACCTTC. The chain has TRBV28 and TRBJ1-2, with no clear D. The V gene lost 5 bases and the J gene lost 2 bases, with 9 bases spanning the gap. The CDR3 is 13 amino acids. Per germline, CDR1 MDHEN and CDR2 SYDVKM.